This is a list of T cell receptor beta chains from one sample in a study of blood T cell repertoires in COVID-19. Here immunoSEQ multiplex PCR was the method, and the copy in TCRdb shows in-frame clones only, minus some. The sample records roughly 390,000 clones, 85% being singletons. What was sequenced was peripheral blood. These receptors came from a woman aged 18-29 years with acute or convalescent COVID-19. Both conserved end residues are part of each CDR3. A D gene is named only where the DNA matches it firmly. Expanded clones get a size class; other rows say once, few or many, or leave the size out.

d_gene | j_gene | abundance | v_gene | CDR3aa | CDR3nt
- | TRBJ1-5 | - | TRBV19 | CASSPDSPVTFQPQHF | TGTGCCAGTAGTCCCGACAGCCCCGTCACCTTTCAGCCCCAGCATTTT
- | TRBJ1-5 | - | TRBV6-1 | CASSEKREGQPQHF | TGTGCCAGCAGTGAAAAGAGGGAAGGACAGCCCCAGCATTTT
TRBD1 | TRBJ2-2 | - | TRBV5-1 | CASTRNDRAGELFF | TGCGCCAGCACCCGTAACGACAGGGCCGGGGAGCTGTTTTTT
TRBD1 | TRBJ1-5 | - | TRBV6-1 | CASSGTDRGRNQPQHF | TGTGCCAGCAGTGGAACTGACAGGGGTCGCAATCAGCCCCAGCATTTT
TRBD2 | TRBJ2-1 | many | TRBV15 | CATSRLAGGPDEQFF | TGTGCCACCAGCAGACTAGCGGGAGGGCCTGATGAGCAGTTCTTC
TRBD2 | TRBJ2-3 | - | TRBV27 | CASSPLAGGLDTQYF | TGTGCCAGCAGCCCACTAGCGGGGGGGTTAGATACGCAGTATTTT
TRBD1 | TRBJ1-1 | - | TRBV11-1 | CASSPDRASEAFF | TGTGCCAGCAGCCCAGACAGGGCTTCTGAAGCTTTCTTT
TRBD2 | TRBJ2-1 | few | TRBV27 | CASRRLTSGRGNEQFF | TGTGCCAGCAGAAGGTTGACTAGCGGGAGAGGCAATGAGCAGTTCTTC
TRBD1 | TRBJ1-2 | - | TRBV5-8 | CASSPRQGIPKGVGYTF | TGTGCCAGCAGCCCAAGACAGGGAATCCCTAAAGGTGTTGGCTACACCTTC
- | TRBJ1-2 | many | TRBV3-1/TRBV3-2 | CASSQGARVNYGYTF | TGTGCCAGCAGCCAAGGGGCGAGGGTTAACTATGGCTACACCTTC
TRBD2 | TRBJ2-5 | - | TRBV24-1 | CATSLSGSRGTQYF | TGTGCCACCAGTTTGAGCGGGAGCCGAGGGACCCAGTACTTC
TRBD1 | TRBJ1-4 | - | TRBV7-2 | CASSLGGGGGEKLFF | TGTGCCAGCAGCCTAGGGGGCGGAGGAGGGGAAAAACTGTTTTTT
- | TRBJ2-7 | - | TRBV5-1 | CASSLGASYEQYF | TGCGCCAGCAGCTTGGGCGCCTCCTACGAGCAGTACTTC
TRBD1 | TRBJ2-7 | - | TRBV2 | CASSRQGAGEQYF | TGTGCCAGCAGTAGACAGGGGGCGGGCGAGCAGTACTTC
TRBD1 | TRBJ2-7 | - | TRBV29-1 | CSVSPGTGLYEQYF | TGCAGCGTGTCCCCCGGGACAGGGCTCTACGAGCAGTACTTC
TRBD1 | TRBJ1-5 | - | TRBV19 | CASNTGTGSLFQPQHF | TGTGCCAGTAACACCGGGACAGGGTCTCTTTTTCAGCCCCAGCATTTT
- | TRBJ1-2 | once | TRBV4-1 | CASSHVQGLDGYTF | TGCGCCAGCAGCCACGTCCAGGGGCTGGATGGCTACACCTTC
- | TRBJ1-2 | - | TRBV19 | CASSGQLVGYTF | TGTGCCAGTAGTGGGCAGCTCGTGGGCTACACCTTC
TRBD1 | TRBJ1-2 | - | TRBV9 | CASSVSTGTDPYGYTF | TGTGCCAGCAGCGTGTCGACAGGGACAGATCCCTATGGCTACACCTTC
- | TRBJ1-1 | - | TRBV11-3 | CASSLAQGTEAFF | TGTGCCAGCAGCTTAGCACAGGGCACTGAAGCTTTCTTT
- | TRBJ2-5 | - | TRBV9 | CASSVDFQETQYF | TGTGCCAGCAGCGTGGACTTCCAAGAGACCCAGTACTTC
- | TRBJ2-1 | - | TRBV29-1 | CSVEDRVEVYNEQFF | TGCAGCGTTGAAGACAGGGTCGAAGTGTACAATGAGCAGTTCTTC
- | TRBJ1-1 | once | TRBV20-1 | CSVNTNTEAFF | TGCAGTGTTAACACGAACACTGAAGCTTTCTTT
TRBD2 | TRBJ2-3 | - | TRBV19 | CASSIGRESADTQYF | TGTGCCAGTAGTATAGGGCGGGAGAGTGCAGATACGCAGTATTTT
- | TRBJ2-2 | - | TRBV19 | CASARVHTGELFF | TGTGCCAGCGCCAGGGTTCACACCGGGGAGCTGTTTTTT
- | TRBJ2-7 | - | TRBV5-6 | CASSSIPGQTILSEQYF | TGTGCCAGCAGCTCCATACCGGGACAAACTATTTTATCCGAGCAGTACTTC
- | TRBJ1-2 | - | TRBV7-9 | CASSLVGLQDGYTF | TGTGCCAGCAGCTTAGTTGGCCTCCAGGATGGCTACACCTTC
- | TRBJ2-5 | - | TRBV3-1/TRBV3-2 | CASSQIREETQYF | TGTGCCAGCAGCCAAATCAGGGAAGAGACCCAGTACTTC
TRBD2 | TRBJ2-3 | - | TRBV11-2 | CASSVDGLAGVRRTQYF | TGTGCCAGCAGCGTAGACGGACTAGCGGGGGTTCGGCGTACGCAGTATTTT
TRBD1 | TRBJ1-1 | - | TRBV6-6 | CASSYSGTGLTEAFF | TGTGCCAGCAGTTACTCGGGGACAGGGCTGACTGAAGCTTTCTTT
TRBD1 | TRBJ2-1 | - | TRBV5-6 | CASSLVEGQGYNEQFF | TGTGCCAGCAGCTTGGTAGAGGGACAGGGCTACAATGAGCAGTTCTTC
- | TRBJ1-5 | - | TRBV7-8 | CASSLVGQGEHQPQHF | TGTGCCAGCAGCTTAGTAGGTCAAGGGGAACATCAACCCCAGCATTTT
- | TRBJ1-2 | - | TRBV10-3 | CATSPVPVGFIYGYTF | TGTGCCACATCACCCGTCCCAGTCGGGTTTATCTATGGCTACACCTTC
- | TRBJ1-2 | - | TRBV11-2 | CASSPGIRYGYTF | TGTGCCAGCAGCCCAGGGATTCGATATGGCTACACCTTC
- | TRBJ1-2 | once | TRBV20-1 | CSASTRVGYTF | TGCAGTGCTTCCACCAGGGTTGGCTACACCTTC
TRBD1 | TRBJ1-6 | - | TRBV4-2 | CASSQDVQGKNSPLHF | TGTGCCAGCAGCCAAGATGTACAGGGGAAGAATTCACCCCTCCACTTT
- | TRBJ1-6 | - | TRBV24-1 | CATSDLIDRDTTSPLHF | TGTGCCACCAGTGATTTGATAGACCGGGACACAACTTCACCCCTCCACTTT
- | TRBJ2-7 | - | TRBV6-4 | CASSDSRAGHWDRYEQYF | TGTGCCAGCAGTGACTCTAGGGCAGGGCATTGGGATCGGTACGAGCAGTACTTC
- | TRBJ1-2 | - | TRBV9 | CASSVGGEEGYTF | TGTGCCAGCAGCGTAGGAGGGGAGGAGGGCTACACCTTC
- | TRBJ1-1 | - | TRBV9 | CASSARGGNTEAFF | TGTGCCAGCAGCGCCCGAGGGGGGAACACTGAAGCTTTCTTT
- | TRBJ1-3 | - | TRBV19 | CASSFGSQVTDTIYF | TGTGCCAGTAGTTTCGGCAGCCAAGTTACAGACACCATATATTTT
- | TRBJ1-2 | - | TRBV30 | CAWAPPGHLYGYTF | TGTGCCTGGGCACCCCCGGGACACCTCTATGGCTACACCTTC
TRBD1 | TRBJ1-5 | - | TRBV24-1 | CATSDLGGGNQPQHF | TGTGCCACCAGTGATTTAGGGGGCGGCAATCAGCCCCAGCATTTT
- | TRBJ1-5 | - | TRBV4-1 | CASSQSQGNQPQHF | TGCGCCAGCAGCCAAAGTCAGGGCAATCAGCCCCAGCATTTT
- | TRBJ2-2 | - | TRBV7-9 | CASSFYTGELFF | TGTGCCAGCAGCTTTTATACCGGGGAGCTGTTTTTT
- | TRBJ1-5 | once | TRBV19 | CASSTQASGQPQHF | TGTGCCAGTAGTACACAGGCGTCGGGTCAGCCCCAGCATTTT
TRBD2 | TRBJ2-5 | once | TRBV24-1 | CATSGPGLAGAWAAQYF | TGTGCCACCAGTGGGCCGGGACTAGCGGGCGCATGGGCGGCCCAGTACTTC
- | TRBJ2-7 | few | TRBV19 | CASSISGYEQYF | TGTGCCAGTAGTATTTCGGGGTACGAGCAGTACTTC
- | TRBJ1-1 | - | TRBV19 | CASSYTLNTEAFF | TGTGCCAGTAGTTACACCTTGAACACTGAAGCTTTCTTT
- | TRBJ2-5 | - | TRBV5-1 | CASSFQGQETQYF | TGCGCCAGCAGCTTCCAGGGCCAAGAGACCCAGTACTTC
- | TRBJ1-1 | - | TRBV6-1 | CASSEYRGLGTEAFF | TGTGCCAGCAGTGAATATCGAGGGCTAGGGACTGAAGCTTTCTTT
TRBD1 | TRBJ1-3 | - | TRBV30 | CAWRKVAGGSISGNTIYF | TGTGCCTGGAGGAAGGTAGCAGGGGGCTCCATCTCTGGAAACACCATATATTTT
- | TRBJ1-5 | - | TRBV6-1 | CASSDGGRAPIYSNQPQHF | TGTGCCAGCAGTGACGGGGGTAGAGCGCCTATTTATAGCAATCAGCCCCAGCATTTT
TRBD2 | TRBJ2-1 | - | TRBV7-8 | CATMGTSGYMEQFF | TGTGCCACGATGGGGACTAGCGGGTATATGGAGCAGTTCTTC
- | TRBJ2-7 | - | TRBV3-1/TRBV3-2 | CASSLSGYPAYEQYF | TGTGCCAGCAGCCTTTCGGGGTATCCTGCCTACGAGCAGTACTTC